Below, 24 T cell receptor beta chains from the same sample are listed, as sequenced in a study of blood T cell repertoires in COVID-19. Repertoires were generated with immunoSEQ multiplex PCR, while TCRdb's copy carries only in-frame clones and drops some. This sample carries around 280,000 clones, more than 75% of them seen once, and the ten largest clones take about 1.9%. Specimen: peripheral blood. These receptors were taken from a woman aged 30 to 39 who had recovered from COVID-19.

The rearrangement links TRBV5-1 to TRBJ1-1; D gene uncertain. V was clipped by 1 base and J by 1 base, with 11 bases between them. The CDR3 runs to 15 residues. Germline V gene data show CDR1 as SGHRS and CDR2 as YFSETQ. Here the CDR3 reads CASSLIKSGNTEAFF. CDR3 DNA: TGCGCCAGCAGCTTGATTAAATCAGGGAACACTGAAGCTTTCTTT.

The chain combines TRBV5-1 with TRBJ1-6; possible D gene TRBD1, 5 bases. The germline CDR1 and CDR2 sequences are SGHRS and YFSETQ. The CDR3 length is 15 residues. Trimming left V 3 bases short and J 6 bases short, with 13 bases between. Here the CDR3 DNA reads TGCGCCAGCAGCTCCAATGCGGGGACTAATTCACCCCTCCACTTT. Its protein product is CASSSNAGTNSPLHF.

The chain links TRBV5-1 to TRBJ2-1; 10 bases line up with TRBD1. Germline CDR1 SGHRS, CDR2 YFSETQ. Trimming took 3 bases from V and 9 from J; bases not matched to a gene: 9. This CDR3 has 15 amino acids. CDR3 protein: CASSSSGQGGVEQFF. The CDR3 bases are TGCGCCAGCAGCTCGTCCGGACAGGGGGGAGTTGAGCAGTTCTTC.

The count of this clone is one. Other DNA sequences within the sample encode an identical CDR3. The gene calls are TRBV6-2 or TRBV6-3 and TRBJ1-5; a weak D match, TRBD1 (5 bases). The V end was cut by 2 bases, the J end by 7 bases, with 9 bases between. CDR1 and CDR2 from the germline V gene are MNHEY and SVGEGT. The CDR3 contains 13 residues. The CDR3 loop reads CASSYIGVQPQHF. The CDR3 bases are TGTGCCAGCAGTTACATAGGGGTACAGCCCCAGCATTTT.

The chain employs TRBV25-1 and TRBJ1-2, with 10 bases matching TRBD1. The CDR3 is 15 residues long. Germline assignment: CDR1 MGHDK and CDR2 SYGVNS. The J segment lost 5 bases and the V segment lost 3 bases, leaving 6 bases of the junction unmatched. The CDR3 reads CASSEPGQGNYGYTF. CDR3 DNA sequence: TGTGCCAGCAGTGAGCCGGGACAGGGGAATTATGGCTACACCTTC.

The V and J genes are TRBV5-5 and TRBJ1-2; TRBD1 aligns across 8 bases. Germline values: CDR1 SGHKS, CDR2 YYEKEE (reference sequence). V shed 0 bases and J 5 bases; nucleotides not matched to a gene: 6. This CDR3 has 15 amino acids. The CDR3 protein is CASSLESGGAYGYTF. The CDR3 nucleotides are TGTGCCAGCAGCTTGGAGTCAGGGGGCGCTTATGGCTACACCTTC.

The chain is built from TRBV7-2 and TRBJ2-1, with 11 bases matching TRBD2. CDR1 and CDR2 from the germline V gene are SGHTA and FQGNSA. This CDR3 is built from 15 residues. J lost 3 bases, V lost 5 bases, and 3 bases had no gene match. The CDR3 region is CASSVLAGDYNEQFF. In DNA, the CDR3 is TGTGCCAGCAGCGTACTAGCGGGGGACTACAATGAGCAGTTCTTC.

The chain has TRBV5-1 and TRBJ2-1, with D possibly matching TRBD1 (6 bases). The V gene lost 0 bases and the J gene lost 7 bases, with 11 bases spanning the gap. The V gene's germline CDR1 is SGHRS and CDR2 YFSETQ. The CDR3 sequence is 14 residues long. The DNA of the CDR3 is TGCGCCAGCAGCTTGGGGACAGTTAGTAATGAGCAGTTCTTC. Translation gives CASSLGTVSNEQFF.

The chain has TRBV27 and TRBJ2-2, with D possibly matching TRBD2 (5 bases). V dropped 3 bases and J dropped 4 bases, with 15 bases sitting between them. Per germline, CDR1 MNHEY and CDR2 SMNVEV (reference sequence). CDR3 size: 16 residues. CDR3: CASSLSGLKSTGELFF. The CDR3 DNA follows: TGTGCCAGCAGTTTGTCAGGACTCAAGTCCACCGGGGAGCTGTTTTTT.

The genes are TRBV28 and TRBJ2-7; D possibly corresponds to TRBD2 (5 bases). There are 14 residues in the CDR3. Germline lookup yields CDR1 MDHEN and CDR2 SYDVKM. Trimming took 4 bases from V and 5 from J, leaving 15 bases between them. CDR3 DNA: TGTGCCAGCAGTTCCCCCGTCTGGCGGGACGAGCAGTACTTC. It yields the protein CASSSPVWRDEQYF.

The chain links TRBV11-2 to TRBJ2-5; TRBD1 might be the D (6 bases). CDR1 and CDR2 (germline): SGHAT, FQNNGV. The CDR3 sequence is 15 residues long. V was clipped by 8 bases and J by 1 base, with 17 bases between them. CDR3 sequence: CASGASGQIQETQYF. CDR3 coding DNA: TGTGCCAGCGGAGCCTCTGGACAGATCCAAGAGACCCAGTACTTC.

The table lists this clone with a count of one. J is TRBJ2-7 and V is TRBV5-4; 8 bases are shared with TRBD1. The germline V gene encodes CDR1 SGHNT and CDR2 YYREEE (reference sequence). The CDR3 contains 17 residues. V lost 0 bases and J lost 3; bases outside the gene matches: 11. CDR3 coding DNA: TGTGCCAGCAGCTTGGGGACAGGGTTACGGGAAAACTACGAGCAGTACTTC. Translated, it gives CASSLGTGLRENYEQYF.

CDR3: CASSWGQGGTEAFF. The DNA for the CDR3 is TGTGCCAGCAGCTGGGGACAGGGAGGAACTGAAGCTTTCTTT. This chain connects TRBV7-9 to TRBJ1-1; the match to TRBD1 covers 9 bases. This CDR3 is 14 amino acids long. J lost 5 bases, V lost 4 bases, and 5 bases had no gene match. The germline V gene has CDR1 SEHNR and CDR2 FQNEAQ (reference sequence).

V usage is TRBV2 and J usage is TRBJ2-5; tentative D call: TRBD2 (7 bases). Per the germline V gene, CDR1 is SNHLY and CDR2 is FYNNEI. The germline V and J ends were trimmed by 7 bases and 5 bases, with 11 bases remaining between them. This CDR3 comprises 12 residues. This CDR3 reads CASTGGTETQYF. The DNA of the CDR3 is TGTGCCAGCACGGGGGGCACGGAGACCCAGTACTTC.

This rearrangement joins TRBV19 to TRBJ1-5; a weak D match, TRBD1 (5 bases). Germline CDR1 and CDR2: LNHDA and SQIVND (reference sequence). Trimming took 3 bases from V and 2 from J, leaving 11 bases between them. The CDR3 has 15 residues. The CDR3 loop reads CASSIWGVGNQPQHF. The CDR3 DNA reads as TGTGCCAGTAGTATTTGGGGGGTTGGCAATCAGCCCCAGCATTTT.

This chain's CDR3 is CASSKPASGSSDTQYF. CDR3 coding DNA: TGTGCCAGCAGCAAACCGGCTAGCGGGAGCTCAGATACGCAGTATTTT. The rearrangement joins TRBV21-1 to TRBJ2-3; the table's D call TRBD2 went unverified against the DNA. TRBV21-1 is reported as a pseudogene. This CDR3 contains 16 residues.

The rearrangement joins TRBV19 to TRBJ1-5, with 11 bases identical to TRBD1. CDR3 length: 14 residues. V shed 9 bases and J 6 bases; nucleotides not matched to a gene: 7. Germline values: CDR1 LNHDA, CDR2 SQIVND (reference sequence). CDR3 in amino acids: CASPDRGRFQPQHF. CDR3 sequence (DNA): TGTGCCAGCCCGGACAGGGGGCGATTTCAGCCCCAGCATTTT.

The chain joins TRBV18 to TRBJ2-7; 9 nucleotides match TRBD1. This CDR3 is built from 16 residues. CDR1 and CDR2 (germline): KGHSH, LQKENI. J gave up 5 bases and V 3 bases, and 11 bases lay outside the gene matches. CDR3 bases: TGTGCCAGCTCACCGCTACCGGGACAGGGTGTCAACGAGCAGTACTTC. Translating it yields CASSPLPGQGVNEQYF.

V usage is TRBV5-4 and J usage is TRBJ2-1, with 9 bases that match TRBD2. V dropped 5 bases and J dropped 4; count of bases not matched to a gene: 7. The V gene's germline CDR1 is SGHNT and CDR2 YYREEE (reference sequence). CDR3 length: 15 residues. The CDR3 loop is CASRDSGRGYNEQFF. CDR3 coding DNA: TGTGCCAGCAGAGATAGCGGGAGAGGGTACAATGAGCAGTTCTTC.

The chain joins TRBV30 to TRBJ2-7; 9 bases line up with TRBD1. V lost 4 bases and J lost 4; bases outside the gene matches: 11. CDR3 length equals 15 residues. Germline V CDR1 and CDR2: GTSNPN, SVGIG (reference sequence). CDR3 nucleotides: TGTGCCTGGACCCACGGGACAGGGAGACCTTACGAGCAGTACTTC. Its translation: CAWTHGTGRPYEQYF.

This clone was detected only a few times. For the CDR3, the DNA is TGTGCCACCAGCAGAGTTGCCGGGAGGGAAAATGAGCAGTTCTTC. Protein product: CATSRVAGRENEQFF. V usage is TRBV15 and J usage is TRBJ2-1, with TRBD2 identical over 8 bases. Looked up from germline, CDR1 is LNHNV and CDR2 is YYDKDF (reference sequence). This CDR3 is built from 15 residues. Losses at the gene ends were 1 base for V and 7 bases for J; bases not matched to a gene: 6.

The chain is built from TRBV7-3 and TRBJ2-1; 10 positions agree with TRBD2. CDR1 is SGHTA and CDR2 is FQGTGA in the germline V gene. After removal of 1 base from V and 7 bases from J, the junction contained 7 bases not matched to a gene. This CDR3 has 16 residues. CDR3 region: CASSLISLAGYNEQFF. The CDR3, as DNA: TGTGCCAGCAGCTTAATTTCACTAGCGGGATATAATGAGCAGTTCTTC. Based on the CDR3 plus reference TRBV7-3 and TRBJ2-1, the full variable domain is GAGVSQTPSNKVTEKGKYVELRCDPISGHTALYWYRQSLGQGPEFLIYFQGTGAADDSGLPNDRFFAVRPEGSVSTLKIQRTERGDSAVYLCASSLISLAGYNEQFFGPGTRLTVL.

The chain is built from TRBV3-1 (or the pseudogene TRBV3-2) and TRBJ2-7; 8 bases fit TRBD1. After removal of 10 bases from V and 6 bases from J, the junction contained 11 bases not matched to a gene. The germline gives CDR1 LGHDT, CDR2 YNNKEL (reference sequence). The CDR3 runs to 13 residues. The CDR3 loop reads CATSGQEFFEQYF. CDR3 sequence (DNA): TGTGCCACCTCGGGACAGGAATTCTTCGAGCAGTACTTC.

The chain carries TRBV19 and TRBJ2-1; TRBD2 agrees at 13 bases. CDR1 is LNHDA, CDR2 SQIVND, per germline (reference sequence). The CDR3 has 16 amino acids. J gave up 7 bases and V 7 bases, and 10 bases lay outside the gene matches. The CDR3 loop is CASTIGTSGNLNEQFF. The DNA for the CDR3 is TGTGCCAGTACCATCGGGACTAGCGGGAATCTTAATGAGCAGTTCTTC.